This is a list of T cell receptor beta chains from one sample in a study of blood T cells in healthy people across ages. TCRdb reprocessed the 5' RACE reads with MiXCR, giving one entry per CDR3 protein. This sample has about 830,000 distinct CDR3 sequences; 55% to 65% occur once, and the top ten carry around 30%. The specimen sequenced was blood. Source of these receptors: a young man in good health. The CDR3 runs from the conserved cysteine through the conserved F or W. A D gene is named only where the DNA matches it firmly. Rows give clone size only sometimes, using once, few, many, or a class for an expanded clone.

abundance | j_gene | v_gene | d_gene | CDR3nt | CDR3aa
few | TRBJ1-5 | TRBV5-1 | - | TGCGCCAGCAGCTCAAGGGGAGGGGATCAGCCCCAGCATTTT | CASSSRGGDQPQHF
- | TRBJ2-3 | TRBV12-3/TRBV12-4 | TRBD2 | TGTGCCAGCAGTATGGCGGGGGCAGATACGCAGTATTTT | CASSMAGADTQYF
- | TRBJ2-6 | TRBV25-1 | TRBD1 | TGTGCCAGCAGTGAAGACAGGGGGCAAACTGGGGCCAACGTCCTGACTTTC | CASSEDRGQTGANVLTF
- | TRBJ2-1 | TRBV12-3/TRBV12-4 | - | TGTGCCAGCACCCCGGGACCCAGCTCCTACAATGAGCAGTTCTTC | CASTPGPSSYNEQFF
few | TRBJ2-7 | TRBV10-3 | TRBD2 | TGTGCCATCAGTGAGTCGACTAGCGGGGGGCCTACGGAGCAGTACTTC | CAISESTSGGPTEQYF
- | TRBJ2-1 | TRBV15 | TRBD2 | TGTGCCACCAGCAGAGATCGGACTAGCGGGGAAGAGGAGCAGTTCTTC | CATSRDRTSGEEEQFF
- | TRBJ2-2 | TRBV7-8 | - | TGTGCCAGCAGCTTAGTTAGGACCGGGGAGCTGTTTTTT | CASSLVRTGELFF
- | TRBJ1-1 | TRBV10-1 | - | TGCGCCAGCGCAGGGGCGCAGAACACTGAAGCTTTCTTT | CASAGAQNTEAFF
- | TRBJ2-5 | TRBV4-2 | TRBD2 | TGTGCCAGCAGCCAGGGCTCCTTGCGGGGGAGACAAGAGACCCAGTACTTC | CASSQGSLRGRQETQYF
- | TRBJ2-1 | TRBV5-1 | - | TGCGCCAGCACCCGGGTTTCCTACAATGAGCAGTTCTTC | CASTRVSYNEQFF
many | TRBJ2-3 | TRBV7-2 | - | TGTGCCATCCCCGTTGGCAGCACAGATACGCAGTATTTT | CAIPVGSTDTQYF
few | TRBJ1-5 | TRBV7-2 | TRBD1 | TGTGCCAGCAGCTTCTCCGGGACAGGGAATCAGCCCCAGCATTTT | CASSFSGTGNQPQHF
- | TRBJ2-5 | TRBV5-6 | TRBD2 | TGTGCCAGCAGCTTGACTCGCGGGGGAGTGGAGACCCAGTACTTC | CASSLTRGGVETQYF
few | TRBJ2-5 | TRBV28 | - | TGTGCCAGCAGACCGCAGGGAGTAGAGACCCAGTACTTC | CASRPQGVETQYF
- | TRBJ2-7 | TRBV6-2/TRBV6-3 | - | TGTGCCAGCCTTGACAGACTCCCCACCGAGCAGTACTTC | CASLDRLPTEQYF
- | TRBJ2-5 | TRBV11-3 | TRBD2 | TGTGCCAGCAGCTTAGATCGAGGCGCGGGGGGCCAAGAGACCCAGTACTTC | CASSLDRGAGGQETQYF
- | TRBJ2-5 | TRBV20-1 | - | TGCAGTGCCAGGGACCCCCCAGCGACGGAGACCCAGTACTTC | CSARDPPATETQYF
- | TRBJ2-5 | TRBV20-1 | TRBD2 | TGCAGTGCTAGAGACACTAGCGGGGGCCCACTCCAAGAGACCCAGTACTTC | CSARDTSGGPLQETQYF
- | TRBJ1-1 | TRBV14 | - | TGTGCCAGCAGCCAAGATATCGGGCGGGGGTGGACTGAAGCTTTCTTT | CASSQDIGRGWTEAFF
many | TRBJ2-6 | TRBV11-2 | - | TGTGCCAGCAGCTTAGCGGGGCCTGGGGCCAACGTCCTGACTTTC | CASSLAGPGANVLTF
- | TRBJ2-1 | TRBV2 | TRBD1 | TGTGCCAGCAGTGAAGGCCAGGGGGCAATATACAATGAGCAGTTCTTC | CASSEGQGAIYNEQFF
- | TRBJ2-7 | TRBV29-1 | - | TGCAGCGTCGCTCCCTCTGGCATCAGCGAGCAGTACTTC | CSVAPSGISEQYF
- | TRBJ1-1 | TRBV13 | - | TGTGCCAGCAGTACCACAGTCACTGAAGCTTTCTTT | CASSTTVTEAFF
- | TRBJ2-3 | TRBV25-1 | - | TGTGCCAGCAGTGAAACGCCCCGGAGGGCAACAGATACGCAGTATTTT | CASSETPRRATDTQYF